This is a list of T cell receptor beta chains from one sample in a study of T cells in narcolepsy. The method was immunoSEQ multiplex PCR; TCRdb's version includes in-frame clones alone and lacks a portion of them. Of some 30,000 clones in the sample, around 90% were seen once. Sequenced: CD45RA- memory CD4+ T cells from PBMCs. The receptors were gathered from a human donor with narcolepsy. Each CDR3 is given with its conserved first and last residue. A D gene is named only where the DNA matches it firmly. Clone sizes are given selectively: once, few, many, or a class where the clone is expanded.

>14|NA|NA|TRBJ2-5|TRBV5-1
CASSSGDHLETQYF
TGCGCCAGCAGCTCAGGGGATCACCTCGAGACCCAGTACTTC
>12|NA|NA|TRBJ2-5|TRBV27
CASPLAQETQYF
TGTGCCAGCCCGCTGGCACAAGAGACCCAGTACTTC
>16|NA|NA|TRBJ2-7|TRBV15
CATSRISSPGRYEQYF
TGTGCCACCAGCAGAATATCAAGCCCAGGGAGGTACGAGCAGTACTTC
>13|NA|NA|TRBJ1-1|TRBV5-1
CASSTLVNTEAFF
TGCGCCAGCAGCACTTTAGTGAACACTGAAGCTTTCTTT
>16|NA|TRBD1|TRBJ1-2|TRBV27
CASSRRTGTSFYGYTF
TGTGCCAGCAGTCGACGGACAGGGACTAGCTTCTATGGCTACACCTTC
>14|NA|NA|TRBJ2-7|TRBV5-1
CASSLQAHSYEQYF
TGCGCCAGCAGCCTACAGGCTCACTCCTACGAGCAGTACTTC
>14|NA|TRBD2|TRBJ2-7|TRBV6-1
CASSSSGVAYEQYF
TGTGCCAGCAGTTCTAGCGGTGTTGCCTACGAGCAGTACTTC
>15|NA|TRBD2|TRBJ2-2|TRBV9
CASSGGLGSTGELFF
TGTGCCAGCAGCGGAGGACTAGGGTCTACCGGGGAGCTGTTTTTT
>16|NA|TRBD2|TRBJ2-5|TRBV7-2
CASSPGSLAGVETQYF
TGTGCCAGCAGCCCGGGGTCCCTAGCGGGGGTAGAGACCCAGTACTTC
>13|NA|NA|TRBJ1-2|TRBV28
CASRVQGLNGYTF
TGTGCCAGCAGAGTACAGGGTCTTAATGGCTACACCTTC
>15|NA|NA|TRBJ2-7|TRBV6-1
CASSPRGLPSYEQYF
TGTGCCAGCAGTCCGAGGGGGTTGCCGTCCTACGAGCAGTACTTC
>16|NA|NA|TRBJ2-5|TRBV19
CASSIVPRLTQETQYF
TGTGCCAGTAGTATAGTCCCGAGACTGACTCAAGAGACCCAGTACTTC
>15|NA|NA|TRBJ2-5|TRBV7-2
CASSFTLGSQETQYF
TGTGCCAGCAGCTTCACCCTGGGCAGCCAAGAGACCCAGTACTTC
>16|NA|TRBD2|TRBJ2-5|TRBV9
CASSDRPAGGHETQYF
TGTGCCAGCAGCGACCGGCCGGCGGGGGGGCATGAGACCCAGTACTTC
>15|NA|TRBD2|TRBJ2-7|TRBV15
CATSRDRGVSYEQYF
TGTGCCACCAGCAGAGATCGGGGGGTCAGCTACGAGCAGTACTTC
>15|NA|TRBD2|TRBJ2-3|TRBV6-1
CASRRTSGGTDTQYF
TGTGCCAGCAGAAGGACTAGCGGGGGTACAGATACGCAGTATTTT
>15|few|TRBD1|TRBJ2-7|TRBV19
CASSTRQGSSYEQYF
TGTGCCAGTAGTACCCGACAGGGTAGCTCCTACGAGCAGTACTTC
>13|NA|NA|TRBJ1-6|TRBV6-1
CASILERASPLHF
TGTGCCAGCATCCTTGAGAGGGCTTCACCCCTCCACTTT
>13|NA|NA|TRBJ1-3|TRBV2
CASKQGSGNTIYF
TGTGCCAGCAAGCAGGGGAGTGGAAACACCATATATTTT
>13|once|NA|TRBJ1-1|TRBV7-2
CASSGAAATEAFF
TGTGCCAGCAGCGGGGCGGCTGCCACTGAAGCTTTCTTT
>13|NA|NA|TRBJ1-1|TRBV6-6
CASSYSGIPEAFF
TGTGCCAGCAGTTACTCAGGGATCCCTGAAGCTTTCTTT
>14|NA|TRBD1|TRBJ2-7|TRBV11-3
CASSDGTGTYEQYF
TGTGCCAGCAGCGACGGGACAGGGACCTACGAGCAGTACTTC
>16|NA|NA|TRBJ1-5|TRBV10-3
CAISESRGASNQPQHF
TGTGCCATCAGTGAGTCTAGGGGGGCGAGCAATCAGCCCCAGCATTTT
>13|once|NA|TRBJ2-5|TRBV18
CASSLGPQETQYF
TGTGCCAGCTCACTGGGCCCTCAAGAGACCCAGTACTTC
>14|NA|NA|TRBJ2-1|TRBV2
CASGGGTHYNEQFF
TGTGCCAGTGGAGGGGGGACCCACTACAATGAGCAGTTCTTC
>14|NA|NA|TRBJ2-7|TRBV6-5
CASSYGSTNYEQYF
TGTGCCAGCAGTTACGGGTCGACCAATTACGAGCAGTACTTC
>12|NA|NA|TRBJ1-4|TRBV2
CASTRGGEKLFF
TGTGCCAGCACCAGGGGTGGTGAAAAACTGTTTTTT
>13|NA|NA|TRBJ1-1|TRBV6-1
CASRQDLNTEAFF
TGTGCCAGCAGACAGGACTTGAACACTGAAGCTTTCTTT
>17|NA|NA|TRBJ2-3|TRBV7-2
CASSPTGPTASTDTQYF
TGTGCCAGCAGCCCAACAGGGCCTACAGCAAGCACAGATACGCAGTATTTT
>15|NA|NA|TRBJ1-1|TRBV6-1
CASSSFERLNTEAFF
TGTGCCAGCAGTTCCTTTGAACGTCTGAACACTGAAGCTTTCTTT
>14|NA|NA|TRBJ1-6|TRBV7-9
CASSLEGGLSPLHF
TGTGCCAGCAGCTTAGAGGGGGGTTTATCACCCCTCCACTTT
>13|few|NA|TRBJ2-7|TRBV6-1
CASYDSSSYEQYF
TGTGCCAGCTACGACAGTAGCTCCTACGAGCAGTACTTC
>14|NA|TRBD1|TRBJ1-1|TRBV19
CASSIGGQDTEAFF
TGTGCCAGTAGTATAGGCGGACAGGACACTGAAGCTTTCTTT
>13|NA|NA|TRBJ2-7|TRBV21-1
CASSKPNTYEQYF
TGTGCCAGCAGCAAACCCAACACCTACGAGCAGTACTTC
>14|NA|NA|TRBJ1-1|TRBV6-5
CASSDPGQNTEAFF
TGTGCCAGCAGTGACCCGGGACAGAACACTGAAGCTTTCTTT
>12|NA|NA|TRBJ1-2|TRBV30
CAWNNRQRGYTF
TGTGCCTGGAATAACCGACAGCGGGGCTACACCTTC
>13|NA|NA|TRBJ2-7|TRBV12-2
CASRLVSPYEQYF
TGTGCAAGTCGCTTAGTTTCCCCCTACGAGCAGTACTTC
>12|NA|NA|TRBJ2-5|TRBV7-2
CASSLGIETQYF
TGTGCCAGCAGCTTAGGTATAGAGACCCAGTACTTC
>18|few|NA|TRBJ1-3|TRBV21-1
CASSKVEDRGSSGNTIYF
TGTGCCAGCAGCAAAGTTGAGGACAGGGGATCCTCTGGAAACACCATATATTTT
>17|NA|NA|TRBJ1-5|TRBV27
CASSAGNFLAFDQPQHF
TGTGCCAGCAGTGCGGGAAATTTTCTTGCGTTCGATCAGCCCCAGCATTTT
>13|NA|TRBD2|TRBJ2-3|TRBV27
CASTSGDSDTQYF
TGTGCCAGCACTAGCGGGGATTCGGATACGCAGTATTTT
>13|NA|NA|TRBJ1-1|TRBV6-1
CASSERVVTEAFF
TGTGCCAGCAGTGAAAGGGTGGTCACTGAAGCTTTCTTT
>13|once|TRBD2|TRBJ2-1|TRBV14
CASSQDLAGEQFF
TGTGCCAGCAGCCAAGACCTAGCGGGGGAGCAGTTCTTC